This TCR beta chain came from a study of blood T cell repertoires in COVID-19. Study-wide context: Samples came from the United States, Italy and Spain, spanning acute and convalescent COVID-19. The analysed material was cDNA or gDNA that came from T cells, B-cell-depleted T cells, or PBMCs.

Per the original data handling: Amplifying reference gene primers gave estimates of nucleated cell counts. Some clones are missing from TCRdb's copy, which holds only in-frame ones; the method was immunoSEQ multiplex PCR. The DNA gave D and trimming, while V, J and clone size come from that table. There are roughly 150,000 clones in the sample; approximately 80% occur only once, and 6% lies in the top ten. Participant-given clinical history determined each cohort assignment. Only one count was recorded for this clone. At one boundary the junction diverges from the germline segment, which might be a read error. The clonotype originates from a man aged 40-49 years who had recovered from COVID-19. The specimen was PBMCs or T cells enriched from blood (not recorded which).

The CDR3 spells CASSQGANGNTIYF. The DNA for the CDR3 is TGTGCCAGCAGTCAAGGGGCGAACGGAAACACCATATATTTT. This chain connects TRBV14 to TRBJ1-3, with D possibly TRBD1 on 5 matching bases. The length of the CDR3 is 14 residues. CDR1 is SGHDN, CDR2 FVKESK, per germline.